A single sample is the source of the 22 T cell receptor beta chains below, sequenced in a study of CD8+ T cells in alopecia areata. The sequencing template was cDNA reverse transcribed from extracted RNA. TCRdb's copy holds only in-frame clones and misses some; the assay was immunoSEQ multiplex PCR. The sample contains 150,000 or so clones, 87% of which appear only once. The sequenced sample was CD8+ T cells sorted from blood, obtained at week 0. These TCRs come from a human donor with alopecia areata.

The genes are TRBV7-9 and TRBJ2-7; 9 nucleotides agree with TRBD1. The CDR3 extends over 16 amino acids. V shed 3 bases, J shed 2 bases, and the junction held 8 bases outside the gene matches. The germline CDR1 and CDR2 sequences are SEHNR and FQNEAQ (reference sequence). As DNA, the CDR3 is TGTGCCAGCAGCTTCACAGGGGGCGCTGGGACCTACGAGCAGTACTTC. It encodes CASSFTGGAGTYEQYF.

In its sample, this clone was seen once. The chain recombines TRBV27 with TRBJ2-7; a weak D match, TRBD2 (6 bases). The germline V gene has CDR1 MNHEY and CDR2 SMNVEV (reference sequence). The CDR3 runs to 14 residues. V lost 6 bases to trimming and J lost 5 bases, with 17 bases between them. As DNA, the CDR3 is TGTGCCAGCAGCCTCTCGGGAGTTATCCACGAGCAGTACTTC. It is translated as CASSLSGVIHEQYF.

V gene TRBV27 combines with J gene TRBJ1-5; D possibly corresponds to TRBD1 (6 bases). Trimming cost V 5 bases and J 0 bases, with 11 bases left between them. This CDR3 has 15 amino acids. Germline CDR1 MNHEY, CDR2 SMNVEV (reference sequence). CDR3 DNA: TGTGCCAGCAGTGTACAGGGTTATAGCAATCAGCCCCAGCATTTT. Translating gives CASSVQGYSNQPQHF.

The chain recombines TRBV30 with TRBJ1-1; D may be TRBD1 (6 bases). V lost 8 bases and J lost 6, with 10 bases in between. This CDR3 has 10 amino acids. Germline V CDR1 and CDR2: GTSNPN, SVGIG (reference sequence). The CDR3 DNA is TGTGCCGTAGGGGGTCCTGAAGCTTTCTTT. This sequence encodes CAVGGPEAFF.

The rearrangement uses TRBV30 and TRBJ2-2; 8 positions agree with TRBD1. This CDR3 spans 14 amino acids. The germline gives CDR1 GTSNPN, CDR2 SVGIG (reference sequence). The V and J ends lost 6 bases and 1 base, in that order; junction bases with no gene match: 4. CDR3 amino acids: CACPGQVNTGELFF. CDR3 in DNA: TGTGCCTGCCCGGGACAGGTGAACACCGGGGAGCTGTTTTTT.

The V gene is TRBV13, the J gene TRBJ1-1; possibly TRBD1 for D (5 bases). The germline CDR1 and CDR2 sequences are PRHDT and FYEKMQ (reference sequence). Trimming left V 0 bases short and J 5 bases short, with 7 bases between. The CDR3 sequence is 13 residues long. In DNA, the CDR3 is TGTGCCAGCAGCTTAGGCGGGGGAACTGAAGCTTTCTTT. Translation gives CASSLGGGTEAFF.

This clone was seen once. The CDR3 region has the DNA TGTGCCATCAGTGTGGGATGGGCAGGGACTGGGGCCAACGTCCTGACTTTC. Residues: CAISVGWAGTGANVLTF. This chain uses TRBV10-3 with TRBJ2-6, with a weak D call TRBD1 (5 bases). CDR3 size: 17 residues. Germline CDR1 ENHRY, CDR2 SYGVKD. Deletions cut 4 bases from V and 2 bases from J, with 15 bases between.

This chain joins TRBV29-1 and TRBJ2-3; TRBD2 matches 12 bases. The germline gives CDR1 SQVTM, CDR2 ANQGSEA. The V segment lost 6 bases and the J segment 2 bases; nucleotides outside the gene matches: 3. This CDR3 has 14 amino acids. CDR3 in DNA: TGCAGCGTGCGACTAGCGGGGGCCACAGATACGCAGTATTTT. The encoded protein is CSVRLAGATDTQYF.

The CDR3 sequence is CASSLGSEYEQYF. CDR3 nucleotides: TGTGCCAGCAGCTTAGGATCAGAATACGAGCAGTACTTC. This chain links TRBV11-2 with TRBJ2-7; D call uncertain. The CDR3 contains 13 residues. CDR1 is SGHAT and CDR2 is FQNNGV in the germline V gene. V was clipped by 1 base and J by 4 bases, with 8 bases between them.

The rearrangement uses TRBV6-5 and TRBJ2-4; 9 bases are shared with TRBD1. V shed 0 bases, J shed 8 bases, and the junction held 8 bases outside the gene matches. CDR3 length: 16 amino acids. Per germline, CDR1 MNHEY and CDR2 SVGAGI. The CDR3 sequence is CASSYSRGQGTYIQYF. CDR3 DNA sequence: TGTGCCAGCAGTTACTCGAGGGGACAGGGTACATACATTCAGTACTTC.

CDR3 amino acids: CASSSGEETQYF. CDR3 in DNA: TGTGCCAGTAGTTCAGGGGAGGAGACCCAGTACTTC. The chain carries TRBV19 and TRBJ2-5; a weak D match, TRBD1 (6 bases). This CDR3 is built from 12 residues. V was shortened by 5 bases and J by 5 bases, with 9 bases between the two germline ends. CDR1 and CDR2 (germline): LNHDA, SQIVND (reference sequence).

This clone was seen just once. The gene calls are TRBV28 and TRBJ2-6; 7 bases map to TRBD1. This CDR3 has 18 amino acids. CDR1 is MDHEN, CDR2 SYDVKM, per germline. Unmatched junction bases numbered 11, after V lost 5 bases and J lost 1 base. The CDR3 bases are TGTGCCAGCAGTCCCGGGACAGTAAACCCTTCTGGGGCCAACGTCCTGACTTTC. This gives the protein CASSPGTVNPSGANVLTF. Drawing the rest from reference TRBV28 and TRBJ2-6, the complete variable domain is DVKVTQSSRYLVKRTGEKVFLECVQDMDHENMFWYRQDPGLGLRLIYFSYDVKMKEKGDIPEGYSVSREKKERFSLILESASTNQTSMYLCASSPGTVNPSGANVLTFGAGSRLTVL.

The genes are TRBV19 and TRBJ1-5, with 8 bases identical to TRBD1. Germline V gene lookup returns CDR1 LNHDA and CDR2 SQIVND (reference sequence). The CDR3 length is 15 residues. Trimming removed 10 bases from V and 2 bases from J; junction bases left unmatched: 10. CDR3 region: CATTDTGGGNQPQHF. CDR3 in DNA: TGTGCCACTACGGATACAGGGGGAGGCAATCAGCCCCAGCATTTT.

The chain recombines TRBV10-2 with TRBJ1-5; the D is unclear. CDR3 size: 13 residues. V was shortened by 4 bases and J by 6 bases, with 10 bases between the two germline ends. Looked up from germline, CDR1 is WSHSY and CDR2 is SAAADI. The CDR3 DNA reads as TGCGCCAGCAGTGGAGGGTTATCTCAGCCCCAGCATTTT. Its translation is CASSGGLSQPQHF.

In its sample, this clone was seen a few times. The chain links TRBV7-2 to TRBJ1-1; D uncertain. CDR3 size: 12 residues. The germline V and J ends were trimmed by 1 base and 7 bases, with 7 bases remaining between them. Germline V CDR1 and CDR2: SGHTA, FQGNSA. The CDR3 loop reads CASSLERREAFF. The CDR3 DNA reads as TGTGCCAGCAGCTTAGAAAGACGTGAAGCTTTCTTT.

On this clone itself: The sample contains more than one DNA sequence encoding this CDR3. The chain employs TRBV5-1 and TRBJ2-1; the D is unclear. Germline-derived CDR1 and CDR2 are SGHRS and YFSETQ. The germline V and J ends were trimmed by 0 bases and 6 bases, with 4 bases remaining between them. The CDR3 length is 12 residues. This CDR3 reads CASSLAVNEQFF. The CDR3 DNA follows: TGCGCCAGCAGCTTGGCGGTCAATGAGCAGTTCTTC.

This clone was seen more than once but under ten times. This rearrangement joins TRBV11-1 to TRBJ2-1; a weak D match, TRBD2 (6 bases). CDR3 length: 14 residues. The germline CDR1 and CDR2 sequences are SGHAT and FQDESV (reference sequence). Trimming took 0 bases from V and 8 from J, leaving 11 bases between them. CDR3 loop: CASSLAWPSDEQFF. For the CDR3, the DNA is TGTGCCAGCAGCTTAGCTTGGCCTAGCGATGAGCAGTTCTTC.

The chain combines TRBV11-2 with TRBJ2-1; D remains unclear. V gave up 0 bases and J gave up 0 bases, with 12 bases separating them. The CDR3 loop spans 17 amino acids. Germline V gene sequence: CDR1 SGHAT, CDR2 FQNNGV. The CDR3 reads CASSLDHDVPSYNEQFF. The CDR3 DNA is TGTGCCAGCAGCTTAGATCATGACGTCCCCTCCTACAATGAGCAGTTCTTC.

Only a few counts were recorded for this clone. This chain links TRBV6-1 with TRBJ2-7, with D uncertain. Germline CDR1 is MNHNS and CDR2 is SASEGT. The V end lost 3 bases, the J end lost 2 bases, and 11 bases lay between the germline ends. This CDR3 is built from 14 residues. As DNA, the CDR3 is TGTGCCAGCAGTGACATTGCAGATACCTACGAGCAGTACTTC. It encodes CASSDIADTYEQYF.

The CDR3 DNA sequence: TGTGCCAGCAGTTTGTCGGGGGCGGACACTGAAGCTTTCTTT. Its translation is CASSLSGADTEAFF. J is TRBJ1-1 and V is TRBV7-8; possibly TRBD1 for D (6 bases). V lost 6 bases to trimming and J lost 3 bases, with 14 bases between them. Germline CDR1 and CDR2: SGHVS and FQNEAQ. The CDR3 length is 14 residues.

The rearrangement links TRBV4-1 to TRBJ2-3; the match to TRBD2 covers 7 bases. Germline trimming cut 1 base from V and 0 bases from J; bases unmatched to any gene: 4. Looked up from germline, CDR1 is MGHRA and CDR2 is YSYEKL. This CDR3 comprises 16 residues. The CDR3 sequence is CASSQGFSGSTDTQYF. CDR3 nucleotide sequence: TGCGCCAGCAGCCAAGGTTTTAGCGGGAGCACAGATACGCAGTATTTT.

V is TRBV6-1 and J is TRBJ2-1, with TRBD2 matching 11 bases. J was trimmed by 4 bases and V by 4 bases; bases with no gene match: 12. The germline V gene has CDR1 MNHNS and CDR2 SASEGT. This CDR3 has 18 amino acids. CDR3 sequence (DNA): TGTGCCAGCAGTGCACCTCCAACCCGGACTAGCGGGTACAATGAGCAGTTCTTC. Protein: CASSAPPTRTSGYNEQFF.